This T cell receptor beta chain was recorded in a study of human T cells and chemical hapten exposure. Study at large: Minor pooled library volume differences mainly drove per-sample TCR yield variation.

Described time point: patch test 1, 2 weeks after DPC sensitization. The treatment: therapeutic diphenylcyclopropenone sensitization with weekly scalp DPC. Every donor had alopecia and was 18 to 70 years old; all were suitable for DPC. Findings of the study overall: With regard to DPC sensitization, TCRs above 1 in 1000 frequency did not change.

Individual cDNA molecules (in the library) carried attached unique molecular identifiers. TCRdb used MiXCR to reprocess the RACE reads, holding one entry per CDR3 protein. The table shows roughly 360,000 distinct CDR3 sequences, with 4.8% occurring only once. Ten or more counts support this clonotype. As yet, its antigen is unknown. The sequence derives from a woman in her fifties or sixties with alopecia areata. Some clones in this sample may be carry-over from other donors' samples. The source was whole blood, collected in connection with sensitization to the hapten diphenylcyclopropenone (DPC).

For the CDR3, the DNA is TGTGCCAGCAGCTCCGGTCGCCAGTATTTT. It yields the protein CASSSGRQYF. The chain recombines TRBV12-3 or TRBV12-4 with TRBJ2-3; D gene unclear. The CDR3 loop spans 10 amino acids. V lost 6 bases and J lost 12, with 10 bases in between.